These 15 T cell receptor beta chains share one sample of origin, sequenced in a study of blood T cell repertoires in COVID-19. The protocol was immunoSEQ multiplex PCR, while the TCRdb copy is restricted to in-frame clones and leaves out a portion. The table records around 260,000 clones, about nine tenths of them present only once. Input material: peripheral blood. Receptors originate from a woman aged 40-49 years who had recovered from COVID-19.

This clone was detected a few times. The J gene is TRBJ2-6, the V gene TRBV30; TRBD1 agrees at 8 bases. Germline loops: CDR1 GTSNPN, CDR2 SVGIG (reference sequence). J gave up 0 bases and V 5 bases, and 18 bases lay outside the gene matches. The CDR3 covers 20 residues. The DNA for the CDR3 is TGTGCCTGGGCTATAAGTATGGGGACAGGAGTACCCTCTGGGGCCAACGTCCTGACTTTC. The encoded protein is CAWAISMGTGVPSGANVLTF.

This clone is judged medium-sized. The J gene is TRBJ1-1, the V gene TRBV19, with D possibly being TRBD1 (6 bases). The length of the CDR3 is 14 residues. V dropped 3 bases and J dropped 5 bases, with 13 bases sitting between them. Germline V gene sequence: CDR1 LNHDA, CDR2 SQIVND (reference sequence). CDR3 sequence (DNA): TGTGCCAGTAGTATGTCGGGACATCTTACTGAAGCTTTCTTT. It yields the protein CASSMSGHLTEAFF.

This chain links TRBV19 with TRBJ2-7; 9 nucleotides align to TRBD2. The CDR3 contains 15 residues. Per germline, CDR1 LNHDA and CDR2 SQIVND (reference sequence). V shed 4 bases and J 2 bases; nucleotides not matched to a gene: 6. CDR3 in DNA: TGTGCCAGTAGTAGAGATGCTAGCGGGACCTACGAGCAGTACTTC. Translating it yields CASSRDASGTYEQYF.

The CDR3 bases are TGCGCCAGCAGCTTAAAGTCTCGTCTAGCGGGAGGAGCTGGGGAGCTGTTTTTT. It yields the protein CASSLKSRLAGGAGELFF. The chain has TRBV5-1 and TRBJ2-2, with 11 bases identical to TRBD2. Trimming at V came to 2 bases and at J to 8 bases, leaving 14 bases not matched to a gene. This CDR3 has 18 residues. Germline lookup yields CDR1 SGHRS and CDR2 YFSETQ.

The V gene is TRBV10-3, the J gene TRBJ2-5, with 10 bases aligning to TRBD2. CDR3 length: 14 amino acids. Germline lookup yields CDR1 ENHRY and CDR2 SYGVKD. The junction had 3 bases not matched to a gene; V was cut back by 6 bases and J by 2 bases. The CDR3 region has the DNA TGTGCCATCAGGCCGGGACTAGCGCAAGAGACCCAGTACTTC. Residues: CAIRPGLAQETQYF.

The rearrangement uses TRBV27 and TRBJ2-1; perhaps TRBD1 as D (6 bases). Trimming removed 2 bases at V and 15 bases at J, with 17 bases between. The CDR3 runs 13 residues. Per germline, CDR1 MNHEY and CDR2 SMNVEV (reference sequence). The CDR3 bases are TGTGCCAGCAGTTTACAGACAGGCGGAATTTTGTTCTTC. Its protein product is CASSLQTGGILFF.

V gene TRBV7-3 combines with J gene TRBJ2-2; 13 bases are shared with TRBD2. CDR1 SGHTA and CDR2 FQGTGA come from the germline V gene. The CDR3 is made up of 17 amino acids. V gave up 5 bases and J gave up 5 bases; unmatched junction bases: 8. The CDR3 nucleotides are TGTGCCAGCAGCCGCAGGACTAGCGGGAGTGAGACCGGGGAGCTGTTTTTT. This gives the protein CASSRRTSGSETGELFF. Supplemented by reference TRBV7-3 and TRBJ2-2, the full variable domain reads GAGVSQTPSNKVTEKGKYVELRCDPISGHTALYWYRQSLGQGPEFLIYFQGTGAADDSGLPNDRFFAVRPEGSVSTLKIQRTERGDSAVYLCASSRRTSGSETGELFFGEGSRLTVL.

The V gene is TRBV12-3 or TRBV12-4, the J gene TRBJ2-1, with TRBD2 identical over 7 bases. There are 13 residues in the CDR3. Trimming removed 8 bases from V and 8 bases from J; junction bases left unmatched: 9. CDR3 region: CASGGGKKHEQFF. The CDR3 DNA reads as TGTGCCAGCGGCGGGGGAAAAAAGCATGAGCAGTTCTTC.

J is TRBJ2-7 and V is TRBV28; D is possibly TRBD2 (5 bases). The CDR3 has 14 amino acids. V lost 5 bases, J lost 4 bases, and 15 bases lay in between. The germline CDR1 and CDR2 sequences are MDHEN and SYDVKM. The CDR3 loop reads CASSPTTRGYEQYF. CDR3 nucleotides: TGTGCCAGCAGTCCGACTACTCGTGGGTACGAGCAGTACTTC.

The chain employs TRBV19 and TRBJ2-1, with 7 bases that match TRBD2. V shed 8 bases and J 3 bases; nucleotides not matched to a gene: 4. Germline CDR1 is LNHDA and CDR2 is SQIVND (reference sequence). The CDR3 contains 13 residues. As DNA, the CDR3 is TGTGCCAGTGCGGGAGACCTCTACAATGAGCAGTTCTTC. Its translation: CASAGDLYNEQFF.

The chain is built from TRBV9 and TRBJ1-2; the match to TRBD1 covers 11 bases. CDR1 is SGDLS, CDR2 YYNGEE, per germline. The CDR3 runs to 14 residues. Trimming removed 4 bases from V and 8 bases from J; junction bases left unmatched: 7. Here the CDR3 reads CASSPGQGAGGYTF. The CDR3 DNA is TGTGCCAGCAGCCCCGGACAGGGGGCAGGAGGCTACACCTTC.

The chain links TRBV10-2 to TRBJ2-7; TRBD2 aligns across 8 bases. The germline gives CDR1 WSHSY, CDR2 SAAADI. The CDR3 is 14 residues long. Trimming cost V 7 bases and J 6 bases; bases outside gene matches: 11. In DNA, the CDR3 is TGCGCCAGCACAGGGACTAGTCATTTTTCCGAGCAGTACTTC. Protein: CASTGTSHFSEQYF.

As to this clone: This same CDR3 is encoded by further DNA sequences in the sample. The chain has TRBV5-1 and TRBJ2-2, with 8 positions matching TRBD1. The CDR3 has 15 amino acids. V lost 4 bases to trimming and J lost 5 bases; unmatched junction nucleotides: 7. CDR1 is SGHRS, CDR2 YFSETQ, per germline. The CDR3, as DNA: TGCGCCAGCAGCCCCGGGACAGGAAATACCGGGGAGCTGTTTTTT. This gives the protein CASSPGTGNTGELFF.

The chain carries TRBV4-2 and TRBJ1-2, with 8 bases matching TRBD1. This CDR3 comprises 13 residues. V trimming: 0 bases; J trimming: 11 bases; junction bases outside the gene matches: 5. Germline V lookup: CDR1 LGHNA, CDR2 YNFKEQ. The CDR3 DNA follows: TGTGCCAGCAGCCAAGATCGAGACAGGGGATACACCTTC. Amino acid sequence: CASSQDRDRGYTF.

This clone was recorded only once. The V call is TRBV15, the J call TRBJ2-7; the match to TRBD2 covers 11 bases. CDR3 size: 17 residues. The germline CDR1 and CDR2 sequences are LNHNV and YYDKDF (reference sequence). Unmatched junction bases numbered 9, after V lost 1 base and J lost 4 bases. The CDR3 DNA is TGTGCCACCAGCAGAGTCGGCAGTACTAGCGGGAGTTACGAGCAGTACTTC. It is translated as CATSRVGSTSGSYEQYF.